Listed here are 13 T cell receptor beta chains from one sample, sequenced in a study of T-cell memory formation after mild COVID-19. Using its own MiXCR run on the 5' RACE reads, TCRdb lists one record per CDR3 protein. The sample consists of approximately 260,000 distinct CDR3 sequences, more than 15% of them appearing once. Source material: PBMCs or a T cell subset sorted from them (not recorded which). These receptors were obtained from a man younger than 30 who had mild COVID-19 (a few samples of this study predate the infection). Cell type and time point are not known.

V usage is TRBV5-4 and J usage is TRBJ1-1; D is uncertain. This CDR3 region has 16 residues. Germline-derived CDR1 and CDR2 are SGHNT and YYREEE (reference sequence). V was clipped by 1 base and J by 0 bases, with 13 bases between them. CDR3 in amino acids: CASSLSVQQMNTEAFF. The CDR3 DNA follows: TGTGCCAGCAGCTTGTCTGTTCAGCAGATGAACACTGAAGCTTTCTTT. The entire variable domain, with the rest obtained from reference TRBV5-4 and TRBJ1-1, is as follows: ETGVTQSPTHLIKTRGQQVTLRCSSQSGHNTVSWYQQALGQGPQFIFQYYREEENGRGNFPPRFSGLQFPNYSSELNVNALELDDSALYLCASSLSVQQMNTEAFFGQGTRLTVV.

In its sample, this clonotype was seen many times. V is TRBV12-3 or TRBV12-4 and J is TRBJ2-1, with D maybe TRBD2 (7 bases). The V end lost 3 bases, the J end lost 2 bases, and 11 bases lay between the germline ends. The CDR3 length is 15 residues. CDR3 loop: CASSLGGGTYNEQFF. The CDR3 DNA reads as TGTGCCAGCAGTTTGGGAGGGGGGACCTACAATGAGCAGTTCTTC.

This clonotype was counted between two and nine times. The rearrangement joins TRBV4-1 to TRBJ2-7, with a weak D call TRBD2 (5 bases). The germline gives CDR1 MGHRA, CDR2 YSYEKL. The ends were cut back, 1 base at V and 4 bases at J, with 14 bases in the middle. The CDR3 is 15 residues long. The CDR3 DNA follows: TGCGCCAGCAGCCAAGTGGGCAGCGGATCATACGAGCAGTACTTC. Translating gives CASSQVGSGSYEQYF.

This clonotype was seen a handful of times. This chain joins TRBV9 and TRBJ2-7; D is unresolved. The CDR3 sequence is 12 residues long. V was pared by 5 bases and J by 0 bases, with 6 bases between. Germline lookup yields CDR1 SGDLS and CDR2 YYNGEE. CDR3 nucleotide sequence: TGTGCCAGCAGTCCCAACTCCTACGAGCAGTACTTC. The encoded protein is CASSPNSYEQYF.

This clonotype appeared a few times. The chain uses TRBV5-6 and TRBJ1-2; D gene ambiguous. This CDR3 comprises 13 residues. Germline CDR1 and CDR2: SGHDT and YYEEEE. Trimming cost V 4 bases and J 7 bases, with 14 bases left between them. CDR3 sequence reads: CASSLSGPGGYTF. The CDR3 coding sequence is TGTGCCAGCAGCCTCAGCGGGCCCGGTGGCTACACCTTC.

In its sample, this clonotype was seen a few times. The rearrangement uses TRBV18 and TRBJ2-1; TRBD2 is a possible D gene (5 bases). Germline V lookup: CDR1 KGHSH, CDR2 LQKENI. The CDR3 loop spans 17 amino acids. The V end lost 2 bases, the J end lost 0 bases, and 14 bases lay between the germline ends. CDR3 DNA sequence: TGTGCCAGCTCACCAGCGATATTAGGGAGCTCCTACAATGAGCAGTTCTTC. Amino acid sequence: CASSPAILGSSYNEQFF. Complete variable domain (other parts from reference TRBV18 and TRBJ2-1): NAGVMQNPRHLVRRRGQEARLRCSPMKGHSHVYWYRQLPEEGLKFMVYLQKENIIDESGMPKERFSAEFPKEGPSILRIQQVVRGDSAAYFCASSPAILGSSYNEQFFGPGTRLTVL.

The chain is built from TRBV4-1 and TRBJ2-1, with TRBD2 matching over 10 bases. CDR1 and CDR2 (germline): MGHRA, YSYEKL. The CDR3 is 17 residues long. V shed 7 bases, J shed 8 bases, and the junction held 17 bases outside the gene matches. The CDR3 is CASTPLILAGDEDEQFF. CDR3 DNA: TGCGCCAGCACTCCCCTCATCCTAGCGGGGGATGAGGATGAGCAGTTCTTC.

This rearrangement joins TRBV5-4 to TRBJ2-7, with D possibly TRBD1 on 5 matching bases. Per the germline V gene, CDR1 is SGHNT and CDR2 is YYREEE (reference sequence). Trimming took 0 bases from V and 8 from J, leaving 18 bases between them. This CDR3 spans 15 amino acids. For the CDR3, the DNA is TGTGCCAGCAGCTTGGTGACGGCAGGGAAAGTCAAGCAGTACGTC. Its translation: CASSLVTAGKVKQYV.

The genes are TRBV5-1 and TRBJ2-1; unclear D gene. The V end was cut by 2 bases, the J end by 8 bases, with 5 bases between. CDR3 size: 11 residues. CDR1 is SGHRS, CDR2 YFSETQ, per germline. The CDR3 DNA is TGCGCCAGCAGCTTCCGATATGAGCAGTTCTTC. It translates to CASSFRYEQFF.

This clonotype was observed a handful of times. The V call is TRBV20-1, the J call TRBJ2-1, with a tentative D call TRBD2 (6 bases). This CDR3 is 14 amino acids long. Germline V gives CDR1 DFQATT, CDR2 SNEGSKA (reference sequence). V dropped 5 bases and J dropped 2 bases, with 13 bases sitting between them. DNA for the CDR3: TGCAGTGCTCCGACTCCGGGGGCCTACAATGAGCAGTTCTTC. It translates to CSAPTPGAYNEQFF.

The chain links TRBV29-1 to TRBJ2-7, with 8 bases lining up with TRBD1. The trim removed 2 bases at V and 5 bases at J, leaving 8 bases unmatched. CDR1 SQVTM and CDR2 ANQGSEA come from the germline V gene. The CDR3 is made up of 14 amino acids. CDR3: CSVERQGPGDEQYF. The CDR3 nucleotides are TGCAGCGTTGAAAGACAGGGGCCGGGGGACGAGCAGTACTTC.

This clonotype has ten or more counts. This chain links TRBV7-9 with TRBJ2-1; D is perhaps TRBD1 or TRBD2 (5 bases each). Between the trimmed V and J ends, which lost 5 bases and 8 bases, there was a span of 7 bases. This CDR3 spans 11 amino acids. In germline, CDR1 is SEHNR, CDR2 FQNEAQ (reference sequence). The CDR3 DNA reads TGTGCCAGCAGCGTGGGGGATGAGCAGTTCTTC. Its protein is CASSVGDEQFF.

CDR3 in DNA: TGTGCCAGCAGAAAGGGGGGACAGAGCAATCAGCCCCAGCATTTT. This translates into CASRKGGQSNQPQHF. The V call is TRBV27, the J call TRBJ1-5; TRBD1 matches at 7 bases. In germline, CDR1 is MNHEY, CDR2 SMNVEV (reference sequence). The CDR3 spans 15 residues. V dropped 6 bases and J dropped 1; count of bases not matched to a gene: 6.